This TCR beta chain was recorded in a study of blood T cell repertoires in COVID-19. Background on the study: Samples taken during acute and convalescent COVID-19 were collected in the United States, Italy and Spain.

This clone showed up just once. In the original processing: Reference gene primer amplification gave nucleated cell count estimates. Sequencing was performed with immunoSEQ multiplex PCR; in TCRdb, only in-frame clones are kept and a portion is missing. Clonal size and the V and J genes are those of that table, whereas D and trimming came from the DNA. The table lists about 210,000 clones, roughly four fifths of them singletons. The origin of this receptor is a woman in her seventies with COVID-19, enrolled during active disease. Sequences were obtained from peripheral blood.

CDR3 sequence reads: CASSLVQGGFSYEQYF. The DNA for the CDR3 is TGCGCCAGCAGCTTGGTCCAGGGCGGCTTCTCCTACGAGCAGTACTTC. J is TRBJ2-7 and V is TRBV5-1; maybe TRBD1 (5 bases). The V end lost 0 bases, the J end lost 0 bases, and 13 bases lay between the germline ends. In germline, CDR1 is SGHRS, CDR2 YFSETQ. This CDR3 spans 16 amino acids.